The 18 T cell receptor beta chains in this list originate from one sample, sequenced in a study of CD4 T cell repertoires in COVID-19. Assay used: immunoSEQ multiplex PCR; TCRdb lists only in-frame clones, some missing. Here the sample spans tens of thousands of clones, about 83% being singletons. The starting material was CD4+ T cells from peripheral blood, obtained after recovery from COVID-19. The receptors were gathered from a human donor who had COVID-19.

This clone was seen just once. The gene calls are TRBV7-9 and TRBJ1-2, with a weak D call TRBD1 (6 bases). The CDR3 runs 16 residues. V was pared by 6 bases and J by 2 bases, with 19 bases between. The germline gives CDR1 SEHNR, CDR2 FQNEAQ (reference sequence). The CDR3 sequence is CASRSGGPFVNYGYTF. CDR3 coding DNA: TGTGCCAGCAGGTCCGGGGGGCCGTTTGTGAACTATGGCTACACCTTC.

The V gene is TRBV28, the J gene TRBJ1-2, with 9 bases aligning to TRBD1. The germline V gene has CDR1 MDHEN and CDR2 SYDVKM. V trimming: 5 bases; J trimming: 8 bases; junction bases outside the gene matches: 9. The length of the CDR3 is 14 residues. The CDR3 sequence is CASSLLGTGQGYTF. CDR3 in DNA: TGTGCCAGCAGTCTCTTGGGGACAGGGCAAGGCTACACCTTC.

This clone is a singleton in its sample. The chain has TRBV28 and TRBJ1-6; possible D gene TRBD1, 5 bases. CDR3 length equals 14 residues. V lost 5 bases, J lost 8 bases, and 13 bases lay in between. Per germline, CDR1 MDHEN and CDR2 SYDVKM. The CDR3 spells CASSPQGEYSPLHF. The CDR3 DNA follows: TGTGCCAGCAGTCCCCAAGGGGAGTATTCACCCCTCCACTTT.

The V call is TRBV4-1, the J call TRBJ2-5; unclear D gene. Germline loops: CDR1 MGHRA, CDR2 YSYEKL. Trimming took off 4 bases at V and 2 bases at J, with 17 bases between the two ends. This CDR3 has 16 residues. DNA for the CDR3: TGCGCCAGCAGCCCCGAACCCCTCAACAATCAAGAGACCCAGTACTTC. This encodes CASSPEPLNNQETQYF.

This clone occurred a few times. This chain links TRBV2 with TRBJ1-5, with D unresolved. CDR3 length: 16 amino acids. Germline lookup yields CDR1 SNHLY and CDR2 FYNNEI. V lost 4 bases and J lost 3, with 16 bases in between. CDR3 sequence: CASSGVLGRTNQPQHF. The CDR3 DNA reads as TGTGCCAGCAGTGGGGTTTTGGGCAGAACCAATCAGCCCCAGCATTTT.

This clone came up a few times. V gene TRBV2 combines with J gene TRBJ1-6, with a weak D call TRBD1 (6 bases). Trimming cost V 8 bases and J 0 bases, with 14 bases left between them. Germline V gene data show CDR1 as SNHLY and CDR2 as FYNNEI. The CDR3 has 16 residues. The CDR3 region is CASLKPGVSYNSPLHF. Here the CDR3 DNA reads TGTGCCAGCCTTAAGCCAGGGGTCTCCTATAATTCACCCCTCCACTTT.

The chain links TRBV6-2 or TRBV6-3 to TRBJ2-1, with 7 bases fitting TRBD2. Germline loops: CDR1 MNHEY, CDR2 SVGEGT. This CDR3 comprises 16 residues. V was pared by 6 bases and J by 3 bases, with 11 bases of the junction left unmatched. This CDR3 reads CASSLPRTGGYNEQFF. CDR3 nucleotide sequence: TGTGCCAGCAGCCTACCCCGGACGGGGGGCTACAATGAGCAGTTCTTC.

This clone was detected only a few times. This rearrangement joins TRBV5-8 to TRBJ1-5, with TRBD1 matching over 7 bases. CDR3 size: 15 residues. Germline assignment: CDR1 SGHTS and CDR2 YDEGEE. V dropped 2 bases and J dropped 7; count of bases not matched to a gene: 9. CDR3 protein: CASSLAQGSGQPQHF. The CDR3 DNA sequence: TGTGCCAGCAGCTTAGCACAGGGGAGCGGGCAGCCCCAGCATTTT.

A remark on this clone: The sample carries other DNA sequences with the same CDR3. V is TRBV19 and J is TRBJ1-1; no reliable D call. The CDR3 has 13 amino acids. CDR1 is LNHDA and CDR2 is SQIVND in the germline V gene (reference sequence). Deletions cut 2 bases from V and 2 bases from J, with 6 bases between. Here the CDR3 DNA reads TGTGCCAGTAGTATATCTGCCAACACTGAAGCTTTCTTT. This codes for CASSISANTEAFF.

CDR3 bases: TGTGCCAGCAGCTTGAGACGACTCGGGGAGCTGTTTTTT. Protein product: CASSLRRLGELFF. The V gene is TRBV7-2, the J gene TRBJ2-2; D unclear. CDR1 and CDR2 from the germline V gene are SGHTA and FQGNSA. Trimming shortened V by 3 bases and J by 7 bases, and 9 bases separated the two germline ends. The CDR3 is made up of 13 amino acids.

This clone was counted only a few times. The rearrangement uses TRBV5-1 and TRBJ1-1; D call uncertain. Trimming cost V 5 bases and J 2 bases, with 13 bases left between them. This CDR3 is built from 14 residues. The V gene's germline CDR1 is SGHRS and CDR2 YFSETQ. In DNA, the CDR3 is TGCGCCAGCAGTGGAGTGGGAGGAAACACTGAAGCTTTCTTT. Translated: CASSGVGGNTEAFF.

V usage is TRBV5-1 and J usage is TRBJ2-1; possible D gene TRBD2, 6 bases. V lost 7 bases and J 6 bases, leaving 23 bases between the germline ends. CDR1 is SGHRS and CDR2 is YFSETQ in the germline V gene. The CDR3 covers 16 residues. Here the CDR3 reads CASETLSGENINEQFF. CDR3 nucleotides: TGCGCCAGCGAGACTCTCTCGGGGGAGAACATCAATGAGCAGTTCTTC. Looking up the rest from reference TRBV5-1 and TRBJ2-1 gives the full variable domain: KAGVTQTPRYLIKTRGQQVTLSCSPISGHRSVSWYQQTPGQGLQFLFEYFSETQRNKGNFPGRFSGRQFSNSRSEMNVSTLELGDSALYLCASETLSGENINEQFFGPGTRLTVL.

The chain is built from TRBV2 and TRBJ1-5; possibly TRBD1 for D (6 bases). Germline CDR1 is SNHLY and CDR2 is FYNNEI. V was cut by 6 bases and J by 1 base, with 19 bases left in between. This CDR3 region has 17 residues. CDR3 loop: CASSQGRGQRSNQPQHF. In nucleotides, the CDR3 is TGTGCCAGCAGCCAAGGGCGGGGGCAACGCAGCAATCAGCCCCAGCATTTT.

The J gene is TRBJ1-4, the V gene TRBV12-3 or TRBV12-4; 9 bases match TRBD1. Germline trimming cut 6 bases from V and 8 bases from J; bases unmatched to any gene: 4. The CDR3 is 13 amino acids. CDR3 loop: CASSQGTGEKLFF. CDR3 coding DNA: TGTGCCAGCAGCCAGGGGACAGGGGAAAAACTGTTTTTT.

This chain connects TRBV14 to TRBJ1-2; 8 nucleotides align to TRBD1. The CDR3 runs 13 residues. V shed 1 base, J shed 8 bases, and the junction held 3 bases outside the gene matches. Germline CDR1 and CDR2: SGHDN and FVKESK. The CDR3, as DNA: TGTGCCAGCAGCCAAGGGACAGGGCGCGGCTACACCTTC. It specifies CASSQGTGRGYTF. Looking up the rest from reference TRBV14 and TRBJ1-2 gives the full variable domain: EAGVTQFPSHSVIEKGQTVTLRCDPISGHDNLYWYRRVMGKEIKFLLHFVKESKQDESGMPNNRFLAERTGGTYSTLKVQPAELEDSGVYFCASSQGTGRGYTFGSGTRLTVV.

The chain uses TRBV11-3 and TRBJ1-1; 8 positions match TRBD1. Germline V CDR1 and CDR2: SGHNT, YENEEA. The CDR3 covers 13 residues. J lost 10 bases, V lost 4 bases, and 8 bases had no gene match. The DNA for the CDR3 is TGTGCCAGCAGCTCCACTCTACAGGGGGGAGCTTTCTTT. Its translation is CASSSTLQGGAFF.

In nucleotides, the CDR3 is TGTGCCAGCAGCCGGTCCCGGAGCCCCGGGGAGCTGTTTTTT. This translates into CASSRSRSPGELFF. The chain recombines TRBV11-3 with TRBJ2-2; no reliable D call. Germline values: CDR1 SGHNT, CDR2 YENEEA. CDR3 length equals 14 residues. Trimming removed 5 bases at V and 6 bases at J, with 13 bases between.

This rearrangement joins TRBV19 to TRBJ2-2; D is ambiguous. The CDR3 sequence is 14 residues long. Germline CDR1 and CDR2: LNHDA and SQIVND (reference sequence). V was pared by 7 bases and J by 7 bases, with 16 bases between. This CDR3 is CASKVGGLGGELFF. CDR3 nucleotide sequence: TGTGCCAGTAAGGTGGGCGGATTAGGCGGGGAGCTGTTTTTT. The full variable domain, rest sourced from reference TRBV19 and TRBJ2-2, is DGGITQSPKYLFRKEGQNVTLSCEQNLNHDAMYWYRQDPGQGLRLIYYSQIVNDFQKGDIAEGYSVSREKKESFPLTVTSAQKNPTAFYLCASKVGGLGGELFFGEGSRLTVL.